This entry is about one TCR beta chain. The antigen this receptor binds is unknown. No base quality information exists; no much larger clone differs at one position. Relative to germline, V is missing 0 bases and J is missing 7 bases, with 5 bases of the junction outside any gene match. The germline V gene (reference sequence) provides CDR1 MNHNY and CDR2 SVGAGI. Including cysteine and phenylalanine, the CDR3 has 14 amino acids. The sequence is cut down to CDR3 DNA, 42 bases in frame from base 1. This sample was taken from a study of high-grade serous ovarian cancer treatment subgroups (dated by TCRdb to the early 2020s). Some background on the complete study: A mean of around 13,000 reads and 7,494 unique TCR beta rearrangements per sample was generated by sequencing. The study profiled TCR beta repertoires in high-grade serous ovarian cancer patients grouped by complete gross resection or neoadjuvant chemotherapy response under a laparoscopic triage algorithm. Of the roughly 30 patients in the cohort, some 10 had no residual disease after primary surgery (R0), some 10 were excellent NACT responders, and some 10 were poor NACT responders. In total there were more than 75 samples, since every patient provided one primary tumor sample and two metastatic tumor samples.

The approximately 90 tumor samples underwent high-throughput TCR profiling with ImmunoSEQ. Processing in the source paper ran as follows. The repertoire diversity metrics included richness (unique productive sequences), clonality, evenness and relatedness, and the Bhattacharyya coefficient was used to measure similarity between samples. In a sensitivity analysis, TCRs with fewer than two reads were excluded, and consistent conclusions were obtained. The source is immuneACCESS, and TCRdb retained only in-frame sequences with V and J called. Part of the clones is not carried over; for the studies checked, unresolved V genes explain less than half of this, and the remainder is unexplained. The V and J calls and clone size come from that table; D and trimming were worked out from the DNA. In this sample the table shows 30,000 or so clones, about 86% of which occur a single time. The top ten hold roughly 2% of the sample.

Broader findings and caveats from the paper: Repertoire similarity ranging from about 0.1 to 0.85 was observed between tumors from the same patient, whereas almost no similarity was observed between different patients. TCR clonal relatedness was found to be positively correlated with neoantigen level and, by trend, with copy number variation and mutation load derived from whole-genome sequencing. Because bulk tumor TCR sequencing provided no spatial information, insight into HGSC tumor complexity and diversity was limited. The TCR repertoire analyses centered on CDR3, and CDR1 and CDR2 were not analyzed.

Tumor samples were collected prior to definitive surgery or chemotherapy. Genomic DNA was extracted by the MD Anderson Biospecimen Extraction Resource, and TCR sequencing was done by the MD Anderson Cancer Genomics Laboratory. The sample taken for sequencing was tumor tissue. The sequence joins TRBV6-6 to TRBJ1-2; TRBD1 lines up with 7 middle nucleotides. The receptor was derived from a human donor with high-grade serous ovarian cancer. The DNA sequence is TGTGCCAGCAGTTACTCTGTGACAGGGACTGGCTACACCTTC. The translation is CASSYSVTGTGYTF.